The rows below give T cell receptor beta chains drawn from one sample of a study of blood T cell repertoires in COVID-19. TCRdb's copy holds only in-frame clones and misses some; the assay was immunoSEQ multiplex PCR. The sample consists of 150,000 to 200,000 clones, about 86% of them appearing once. Input material: peripheral blood. The receptors here all came from an elderly woman with acute or convalescent COVID-19. The CDR3 runs from the conserved cysteine through the conserved F or W. D genes are given only for firm matches. Size values are once, few and many counts, or a class for expanded clones, and some rows have none.

d_gene	v_gene	abundance	j_gene	CDR3aa	CDR3nt
.	TRBV5-6	.	TRBJ2-7	CASSALRAGAGGEQYF	TGTGCCAGCAGCGCGCTTCGTGCGGGGGCCGGGGGCGAGCAGTACTTC
.	TRBV10-3	.	TRBJ1-1	CAIRPWGEAEAFF	TGTGCCATCAGACCATGGGGGGAGGCTGAAGCTTTCTTT
.	TRBV6-4	.	TRBJ2-3	CASSDSGSPTDTQYF	TGTGCCAGCAGTGACTCGGGGAGCCCCACAGATACGCAGTATTTT
.	TRBV5-1	.	TRBJ2-3	CASSLPSVNADTQYF	TGCGCCAGCAGCCTCCCTAGCGTGAATGCAGATACGCAGTATTTT
TRBD1	TRBV2	.	TRBJ2-7	CASKEGTGLDEQYF	TGTGCCAGCAAGGAGGGGACAGGGTTAGACGAGCAGTACTTC
TRBD1	TRBV5-1	.	TRBJ1-6	CASSLDPGGEKSYNSPLHF	TGCGCCAGCAGCTTGGATCCAGGGGGTGAAAAATCCTATAATTCACCCCTCCACTTT
TRBD2	TRBV11-2	.	TRBJ2-2	CASSLLVFSGGQNTGELFF	TGTGCCAGCAGCTTATTGGTTTTTAGCGGGGGACAAAACACCGGGGAGCTGTTTTTT
.	TRBV6-1	.	TRBJ1-6	CASSEGQRSFSSSYNSPLHF	TGTGCCAGCAGTGAGGGGCAGAGGAGCTTTTCGAGCTCCTATAATTCACCCCTCCACTTT
.	TRBV6-5	.	TRBJ1-2	CASSNTGSLYGYTF	TGTGCCAGCAGTAACACAGGGTCCCTATATGGCTACACCTTC
TRBD2	TRBV7-2	once	TRBJ2-1	CASSLDGLAYVNEQFF	TGTGCCAGCAGCTTAGACGGACTAGCATATGTCAATGAGCAGTTCTTC
TRBD1	TRBV6-1	few	TRBJ1-1	CASSEVRTGNEAFF	TGTGCCAGCAGTGAAGTCCGGACAGGGAACGAAGCTTTCTTT
.	TRBV19	.	TRBJ2-1	CASTRTAQTYNEQFF	TGTGCCAGCACTAGGACGGCCCAGACCTACAATGAGCAGTTCTTC
TRBD1	TRBV5-1	.	TRBJ2-7	CASSPRTGSSYEQYF	TGCGCCAGCAGCCCGCGGACAGGGAGCTCCTACGAGCAGTACTTC
.	TRBV30	.	TRBJ1-1	CAWSRQFEAFF	TGTGCCTGGAGTCGACAGTTTGAAGCTTTCTTT
.	TRBV12-3/TRBV12-4	.	TRBJ1-1	CASSLGAGLAFF	TGTGCCAGCAGTTTAGGGGCGGGTCTGGCTTTCTTT
TRBD2	TRBV7-6	.	TRBJ2-3	CASSLESGGGGTQYF	TGTGCCAGCAGCTTAGAGAGCGGGGGGGGCGGTACGCAGTATTTT
.	TRBV28	.	TRBJ2-6	CASGRGTTGANVLTF	TGTGCCAGCGGCAGGGGTACTACCGGGGCCAACGTCCTGACTTTC
.	TRBV6-5	.	TRBJ1-2	CASSYSGRQAYGYTF	TGTGCCAGCAGTTACTCCGGTCGACAGGCCTATGGCTACACCTTC
.	TRBV4-1	.	TRBJ1-2	CASSQDERQVLKRGYTF	TGCGCCAGCAGCCAAGACGAGAGACAGGTCCTCAAGAGGGGCTACACCTTC
TRBD2	TRBV7-2	.	TRBJ2-1	CASSGKTSESWGEQFF	TGTGCCAGCAGCGGTAAGACTAGCGAATCGTGGGGTGAGCAGTTCTTC